The entry that follows covers one TCR beta chain sequence. CDR1 is LGHNA and CDR2 is YSLEER in the germline V gene. There are 15 residues in the CDR3. V lost 5 bases to trimming and J lost 3 bases; unmatched junction nucleotides: 8. Methods used by the authors: The authors estimated nucleated cell counts from reference gene primer amplification. TCRdb's copy holds only in-frame clones and misses some; the assay was immunoSEQ multiplex PCR. V and J calls and clone size are those listed in that table; D and trimming were worked out from the DNA. The table includes 80,000 to 95,000 clones, over 75% detected once. The entry originates in a study of blood T cell repertoires in COVID-19. Study background: Acute and convalescent COVID-19 samples came from the United States, Italy and Spain. The analysed material was cDNA or gDNA that came from T cells, B-cell-depleted T cells, or PBMCs.

This rearrangement joins TRBV4-3 to TRBJ2-3; TRBD1 matches 7 bases. Sequenced material: peripheral blood. The TCR sequence derives from a human donor in a cohort sampled during active COVID-19. CDR3 loop: CASSLGQRGTDTQYF. The CDR3, as DNA: TGCGCCAGCAGCTTGGGACAGAGAGGGACAGATACGCAGTATTTT.